The rows below give T cell receptor beta chains drawn from one sample of a study of T cell responses to AZD1222 COVID-19 vaccine. TCRdb's table, derived via immunoSEQ multiplex PCR, lists solely in-frame clones and lacks some. The table has approximately 120,000 clones, 80% to 95% seen once; the top ten hold nearly 4.5%. This material consisted of peripheral blood, taken on day 0 of MenACWY control vaccination. Receptors originate from an adult in good health. The CDR3 runs from the conserved cysteine through the conserved F or W. Fields, in order: J gene, V gene, clone size, D gene, CDR3 protein, CDR3 DNA. D genes are given only for firm matches. Clone size appears in some rows only: once, few, many, or a class for an expanded clone.

J gene: TRBJ2-2
V gene: TRBV6-5
clone size: NA
D gene: NA
CDR3 protein: CASIWTTNTGELFF
CDR3 DNA: TGTGCCAGCATCTGGACAACGAACACCGGGGAGCTGTTTTTT

J gene: TRBJ2-3
V gene: TRBV16
clone size: once
D gene: NA
CDR3 protein: CASNQIRGDTQYF
CDR3 DNA: TGTGCCAGCAACCAAATTCGCGGGGATACGCAGTATTTT

J gene: TRBJ2-7
V gene: TRBV7-3
clone size: NA
D gene: NA
CDR3 protein: CASSLEGGSSYEQYF
CDR3 DNA: TGTGCCAGCAGCTTAGAGGGGGGAAGCTCCTACGAGCAGTACTTC

J gene: TRBJ1-6
V gene: TRBV10-2
clone size: NA
D gene: NA
CDR3 protein: CASSEAQVYNSPLHF
CDR3 DNA: TGCGCCAGCAGTGAGGCACAGGTCTATAATTCACCCCTCCACTTT

J gene: TRBJ1-6
V gene: TRBV13
clone size: NA
D gene: NA
CDR3 protein: CASSVDSNSPLHF
CDR3 DNA: TGTGCCAGCAGCGTGGACAGTAATTCACCCCTCCACTTT

J gene: TRBJ2-5
V gene: TRBV2
clone size: once
D gene: NA
CDR3 protein: CASSAVLASETQYF
CDR3 DNA: TGTGCCAGCAGTGCTGTACTAGCTTCGGAGACCCAGTACTTC

J gene: TRBJ2-2
V gene: TRBV7-6
clone size: once
D gene: TRBD2
CDR3 protein: CASSSRGGRAGELFF
CDR3 DNA: TGTGCCAGCAGCTCACGGGGGGGCCGGGCCGGGGAGCTGTTTTTT

J gene: TRBJ1-4
V gene: TRBV6-6
clone size: once
D gene: NA
CDR3 protein: CASSYEKPPPNEKLFF
CDR3 DNA: TGTGCCAGCAGTTACGAAAAACCGCCCCCCAATGAAAAACTGTTTTTT

J gene: TRBJ2-7
V gene: TRBV2
clone size: NA
D gene: NA
CDR3 protein: CASSHYEQYF
CDR3 DNA: TGTGCCAGCAGTCACTACGAGCAGTACTTC

J gene: TRBJ2-5
V gene: TRBV3-1/TRBV3-2
clone size: NA
D gene: NA
CDR3 protein: CASSQGLETQYF
CDR3 DNA: TGTGCCAGCAGCCAAGGGTTGGAGACCCAGTACTTC

J gene: TRBJ2-1
V gene: TRBV5-6
clone size: NA
D gene: NA
CDR3 protein: CASSLYDYNEQFF
CDR3 DNA: TGTGCCAGCAGCTTGTACGATTACAATGAGCAGTTCTTC

J gene: TRBJ2-7
V gene: TRBV6-2/TRBV6-3
clone size: NA
D gene: NA
CDR3 protein: CASSYSRYEQYF
CDR3 DNA: TGTGCCAGCAGTTACTCGAGGTACGAGCAGTACTTC

J gene: TRBJ2-7
V gene: TRBV7-8
clone size: NA
D gene: TRBD1
CDR3 protein: CASSLTGTYEQYF
CDR3 DNA: TGTGCCAGCAGCTTGACAGGGACCTACGAGCAGTACTTC

J gene: TRBJ2-3
V gene: TRBV7-6
clone size: NA
D gene: TRBD2
CDR3 protein: CASSLGASGGTDTQYF
CDR3 DNA: TGTGCCAGCAGCTTGGGGGCTAGCGGGGGAACAGATACGCAGTATTTT

J gene: TRBJ2-3
V gene: TRBV7-9
clone size: NA
D gene: NA
CDR3 protein: CASSFDPGQATQYF
CDR3 DNA: TGTGCCAGCAGCTTTGATCCAGGGCAGGCTACGCAGTATTTT

J gene: TRBJ2-7
V gene: TRBV12-3/TRBV12-4
clone size: NA
D gene: NA
CDR3 protein: CASSDRWEREQYF
CDR3 DNA: TGTGCCAGCAGCGACAGGTGGGAGCGCGAGCAGTACTTC

J gene: TRBJ2-2
V gene: TRBV7-8
clone size: NA
D gene: TRBD2
CDR3 protein: CASSLGGGASGELFF
CDR3 DNA: TGTGCCAGCAGCTTAGGCGGGGGGGCCTCCGGGGAGCTGTTTTTT

J gene: TRBJ2-7
V gene: TRBV25-1
clone size: NA
D gene: NA
CDR3 protein: CASSEARTGWGAYEQYF
CDR3 DNA: TGTGCCAGCAGTGAAGCCCGAACAGGGTGGGGCGCCTACGAGCAGTACTTC

J gene: TRBJ1-1
V gene: TRBV27
clone size: NA
D gene: NA
CDR3 protein: CASSSTRVDLNTEAFF
CDR3 DNA: TGTGCCAGCAGTTCAACCCGAGTTGATTTGAACACTGAAGCTTTCTTT

J gene: TRBJ2-3
V gene: TRBV5-5
clone size: few
D gene: TRBD2
CDR3 protein: CASSLQREVTDTQYF
CDR3 DNA: TGTGCCAGCAGCCTACAGCGGGAGGTTACAGATACGCAGTATTTT

J gene: TRBJ1-5
V gene: TRBV27
clone size: once
D gene: TRBD1
CDR3 protein: CASKGGQGAGQPQHF
CDR3 DNA: TGTGCCAGCAAGGGAGGACAGGGGGCAGGGCAGCCCCAGCATTTT

J gene: TRBJ1-2
V gene: TRBV2
clone size: NA
D gene: TRBD1
CDR3 protein: CASSWDRGIYGYTF
CDR3 DNA: TGTGCCAGCAGTTGGGACAGGGGAATCTATGGCTACACCTTC

J gene: TRBJ2-1
V gene: TRBV7-3
clone size: NA
D gene: TRBD1
CDR3 protein: CASSLGRGTDEQFF
CDR3 DNA: TGTGCCAGCAGCTTAGGCAGGGGGACAGATGAGCAGTTCTTC

J gene: TRBJ2-3
V gene: TRBV29-1
clone size: NA
D gene: NA
CDR3 protein: CSVGTDFTDTQYF
CDR3 DNA: TGCAGCGTTGGGACAGACTTCACAGATACGCAGTATTTT

J gene: TRBJ1-5
V gene: TRBV19
clone size: NA
D gene: NA
CDR3 protein: CASSIEGGNQPQHF
CDR3 DNA: TGTGCCAGTAGTATTGAAGGGGGCAATCAGCCCCAGCATTTT

J gene: TRBJ2-2
V gene: TRBV5-1
clone size: NA
D gene: NA
CDR3 protein: CASSNVRGTGELFF
CDR3 DNA: TGCGCCAGCAGCAACGTCAGGGGAACCGGGGAGCTGTTTTTT

J gene: TRBJ1-1
V gene: TRBV18
clone size: NA
D gene: NA
CDR3 protein: CASSPIAQSVNTEAFF
CDR3 DNA: TGTGCCAGCTCACCAATAGCACAGTCCGTCAACACTGAAGCTTTCTTT

J gene: TRBJ2-6
V gene: TRBV4-2
clone size: NA
D gene: TRBD1
CDR3 protein: CASSQPDRRPGANVLTF
CDR3 DNA: TGTGCCAGCAGCCAACCGGACAGGCGGCCCGGGGCCAACGTCCTGACTTTC

J gene: TRBJ1-2
V gene: TRBV7-2
clone size: NA
D gene: TRBD1
CDR3 protein: CASSPSRTGGVFFGYTF
CDR3 DNA: TGTGCCAGCAGCCCGTCACGGACAGGGGGCGTCTTCTTTGGCTACACCTTC

J gene: TRBJ2-7
V gene: TRBV15
clone size: NA
D gene: NA
CDR3 protein: CATSQNYEQYF
CDR3 DNA: TGTGCCACCAGCCAGAACTACGAGCAGTACTTC

J gene: TRBJ2-3
V gene: TRBV5-8
clone size: many
D gene: TRBD1
CDR3 protein: CASANRGVDTQYF
CDR3 DNA: TGTGCCAGCGCCAACAGGGGGGTAGATACGCAGTATTTT

J gene: TRBJ1-5
V gene: TRBV27
clone size: NA
D gene: NA
CDR3 protein: CASSFQGPNQPQHF
CDR3 DNA: TGTGCCAGCAGTTTTCAGGGCCCCAATCAGCCCCAGCATTTT

J gene: TRBJ1-1
V gene: TRBV19
clone size: NA
D gene: TRBD1
CDR3 protein: CASSIISGGLNTEAFF
CDR3 DNA: TGTGCCAGTAGTATTATCTCAGGGGGCTTGAACACTGAAGCTTTCTTT

J gene: TRBJ1-1
V gene: TRBV5-1
clone size: NA
D gene: NA
CDR3 protein: CASSPWGSGLMNTEAFF
CDR3 DNA: TGCGCCAGCAGCCCCTGGGGATCAGGCCTGATGAACACTGAAGCTTTCTTT

J gene: TRBJ2-4
V gene: TRBV6-5
clone size: NA
D gene: NA
CDR3 protein: CASSYSDGKNIQYF
CDR3 DNA: TGTGCCAGCAGTTACTCGGACGGGAAAAACATTCAGTACTTC

J gene: TRBJ1-3
V gene: TRBV4-1
clone size: NA
D gene: NA
CDR3 protein: CASSQGPDSGNTIYF
CDR3 DNA: TGCGCCAGCAGCCAAGGGCCAGACTCTGGAAACACCATATATTTT

J gene: TRBJ1-2
V gene: TRBV28
clone size: NA
D gene: NA
CDR3 protein: CASSLPYSYGYTF
CDR3 DNA: TGTGCCAGCAGTTTACCTTACAGCTATGGCTACACCTTC

J gene: TRBJ1-4
V gene: TRBV9
clone size: NA
D gene: NA
CDR3 protein: CASSSRTATTNEKLFF
CDR3 DNA: TGTGCCAGCAGCTCTCGAACAGCGACAACTAATGAAAAACTGTTTTTT

J gene: TRBJ1-2
V gene: TRBV10-3
clone size: NA
D gene: NA
CDR3 protein: CAISDPPDSGYGYTF
CDR3 DNA: TGTGCCATCAGTGACCCACCAGACAGTGGCTATGGCTACACCTTC

J gene: TRBJ1-2
V gene: TRBV18
clone size: NA
D gene: NA
CDR3 protein: CASSPSRGNHGYTF
CDR3 DNA: TGTGCCAGCTCACCATCTCGGGGGAACCATGGCTACACCTTC

J gene: TRBJ1-5
V gene: TRBV19
clone size: NA
D gene: TRBD1
CDR3 protein: CASTMGQGASQPQHF
CDR3 DNA: TGTGCCAGTACCATGGGCCAGGGGGCATCTCAGCCCCAGCATTTT

J gene: TRBJ2-7
V gene: TRBV28
clone size: once
D gene: TRBD2
CDR3 protein: CASSFAGLAGVGGYEQYF
CDR3 DNA: TGTGCCAGCAGTTTTGCTGGACTAGCGGGAGTTGGGGGCTACGAGCAGTACTTC

J gene: TRBJ2-5
V gene: TRBV11-2
clone size: NA
D gene: NA
CDR3 protein: CASSLVGRQQETQYF
CDR3 DNA: TGTGCCAGCAGCTTAGTGGGACGGCAACAAGAGACCCAGTACTTC

J gene: TRBJ2-5
V gene: TRBV5-1
clone size: NA
D gene: NA
CDR3 protein: CASSSTGSGETQYF
CDR3 DNA: TGCGCCAGCAGCTCCACAGGGAGTGGAGAGACCCAGTACTTC

J gene: TRBJ1-1
V gene: TRBV12-3/TRBV12-4
clone size: NA
D gene: NA
CDR3 protein: CASRKNTEAFF
CDR3 DNA: TGTGCCAGCCGAAAAAACACTGAAGCTTTCTTT

J gene: TRBJ2-7
V gene: TRBV5-4
clone size: NA
D gene: TRBD2
CDR3 protein: CASSITSGSGYEQYF
CDR3 DNA: TGTGCCAGCAGCATTACTAGCGGGAGCGGGTACGAGCAGTACTTC

J gene: TRBJ2-7
V gene: TRBV5-6
clone size: NA
D gene: NA
CDR3 protein: CASSFGGSYEQYF
CDR3 DNA: TGTGCCAGCAGCTTCGGGGGCTCCTACGAGCAGTACTTC

J gene: TRBJ2-5
V gene: TRBV12-3/TRBV12-4
clone size: NA
D gene: NA
CDR3 protein: CASSFGTRGTQYF
CDR3 DNA: TGTGCCAGCAGTTTCGGTACACGGGGGACCCAGTACTTC

J gene: TRBJ1-2
V gene: TRBV29-1
clone size: NA
D gene: TRBD1
CDR3 protein: CSVEDLRTGGGYTF
CDR3 DNA: TGCAGCGTTGAAGATCTCAGGACAGGGGGTGGCTACACCTTC

J gene: TRBJ1-2
V gene: TRBV5-1
clone size: NA
D gene: NA
CDR3 protein: CASSSVTGNYGYTF
CDR3 DNA: TGCGCCAGCAGCTCAGTTACAGGGAACTATGGCTACACCTTC

J gene: TRBJ2-1
V gene: TRBV7-3
clone size: NA
D gene: NA
CDR3 protein: CASSLTRELVVYNEQFF
CDR3 DNA: TGTGCCAGCAGCTTAACGCGAGAACTAGTGGTCTACAATGAGCAGTTCTTC

J gene: TRBJ2-2
V gene: TRBV7-2
clone size: few
D gene: TRBD2
CDR3 protein: CASSPGLAGGPGELFF
CDR3 DNA: TGTGCCAGCAGCCCCGGACTAGCGGGGGGGCCCGGGGAGCTGTTTTTT